These T cell receptor beta chains were read from a single sample in a study of T cell responses to AZD1222 COVID-19 vaccine. Assay used: immunoSEQ multiplex PCR; TCRdb lists only in-frame clones, some missing. This table holds some 140,000 clones, less than 95% found once. The source material was peripheral blood, sampled on day 0 of AZD1222 vaccination. These receptors all come from an adult in good health. Each CDR3 is given without its conserved first and last residue. Each record gives: V gene, CDR3 length, clone size, D gene, J gene, CDR3 protein. A D gene is named only where the DNA matches it firmly. Where a row states a size, it is once, few, many or the class of an expanded clone; other rows omit it.

>TRBV9|16|NA|TRBD2|TRBJ2-3
ASSGGTSGRGGSDTQY
>TRBV4-3|11|NA|NA|TRBJ1-2
ASSYLENYGYT
>TRBV7-3|12|NA|TRBD1|TRBJ2-3
ASSFGTGAGTQY
>TRBV4-1|13|NA|NA|TRBJ1-6
ASSQEVGPRSPLH
>TRBV4-3|17|NA|TRBD2|TRBJ2-1
ASSQEIGGFSGSYNEQF
>TRBV5-1|13|NA|TRBD1|TRBJ2-1
ASSPRQGVYNEQF
>TRBV7-2|11|once|NA|TRBJ2-1
ASSTRDYNEQF
>TRBV5-1|12|NA|NA|TRBJ2-5
ASSPETLLGAQY
>TRBV4-1|11|once|TRBD1|TRBJ1-2
ASSPGTAGGYT
>TRBV28|10|NA|NA|TRBJ2-7
ASSFGQYEQY
>TRBV5-6|12|NA|NA|TRBJ2-5
ASSFGLGGETQY
>TRBV7-3|11|NA|NA|TRBJ2-1
ASSQTSTGEQF
>TRBV9|17|NA|NA|TRBJ2-1
ASSPEAYRQFSSYNEQF
>TRBV28|11|once|NA|TRBJ1-1
ASKSTENTEAF
>TRBV6-1|13|NA|NA|TRBJ1-6
ASSERTLTDSPLH
>TRBV25-1|10|NA|NA|TRBJ1-2
ASSGGYYGYT
>TRBV6-1|14|NA|NA|TRBJ2-7
ASSVIWSDRPYEQY
>TRBV6-5|13|NA|NA|TRBJ1-6
ASTKIRPGNSPLH
>TRBV6-5|11|NA|NA|TRBJ2-7
ASSSPNSHEQY
>TRBV11-3|10|NA|NA|TRBJ2-2
ASSTETGELF
>TRBV15|13|NA|NA|TRBJ2-5
ATSRGGGVQETQY
>TRBV5-5|12|few|NA|TRBJ1-4
ASSLGGGNEKLF
>TRBV11-3|13|NA|TRBD2|TRBJ2-3
ASTSRGGVEDTQY
>TRBV27|14|NA|TRBD2|TRBJ2-7
ASSLTPTSGNYEQY
>TRBV24-1|16|few|TRBD2|TRBJ2-1
ATSDEFRREASIDEQF
>TRBV6-5|10|NA|NA|TRBJ2-7
ASEGRVYEQY
>TRBV30|12|NA|NA|TRBJ1-5
AWSVPGGNQPQH
>TRBV15|11|NA|TRBD1|TRBJ2-7
ATTTGAGYEQY
>TRBV11-3|15|NA|TRBD1|TRBJ1-1
ASSPGGQGSMNTEAF
>TRBV28|11|NA|NA|TRBJ2-2
ASSFQGTGELF
>TRBV5-1|12|NA|NA|TRBJ1-6
ASRWDGLNSPLH
>TRBV3-1/TRBV3-2|12|NA|NA|TRBJ2-3
ASSWEYSTDTQY
>TRBV29-1|10|NA|NA|TRBJ2-1
SSPRGYNEQF
>TRBV3-1/TRBV3-2|16|NA|TRBD2|TRBJ2-5
ASSPGTSGGWTVETQY
>TRBV5-5|13|NA|NA|TRBJ1-2
ASSPGTGYTYGYT
>TRBV11-2|10|few|NA|TRBJ2-3
ASSPDTDTQY
>TRBV11-2|14|NA|TRBD1|TRBJ2-5
ASSLGPAGGEETQY
>TRBV5-1|12|NA|NA|TRBJ1-3
ASSLTGSGNTIY
>TRBV5-1|14|few|TRBD1|TRBJ1-2
ASSSNPSGGSGGYT
>TRBV4-1|13|NA|NA|TRBJ2-7
ASSLGVGLSYEQY
>TRBV18|14|NA|NA|TRBJ2-7
ASSPRFDMGTYEQY
>TRBV2|12|NA|NA|TRBJ1-5
ASSEVYGNQPQH
>TRBV4-1|12|NA|NA|TRBJ1-1
ASSLEHPRTEAF
>TRBV6-1|12|NA|NA|TRBJ1-2
ASSEQQLRYGYT
>TRBV2|11|NA|NA|TRBJ1-1
ASRDGENTEAF
>TRBV19|14|NA|NA|TRBJ1-1
ASSSRRGIGNTEAF
>TRBV28|13|NA|TRBD1|TRBJ1-1
ASSPLDRGHTEAF
>TRBV21-1|10|once|NA|TRBJ1-6
ASRRVRSPLH
>TRBV11-2|13|NA|NA|TRBJ2-1
ASSQTRLTYNEQF
>TRBV2|9|NA|NA|TRBJ1-1
ASEGQTEAF
>TRBV2|10|NA|NA|TRBJ1-2
ASSPRQHGYT
>TRBV30|11|NA|NA|TRBJ2-1
AWSGGTSNEQF
>TRBV5-1|12|NA|NA|TRBJ2-2
ASSRDPNTGELF
>TRBV7-9|12|NA|NA|TRBJ1-2
ASSLIGGLFGYT
>TRBV6-5|12|NA|TRBD1|TRBJ2-7
ASSNGQGSYEQY
>TRBV6-5|12|NA|TRBD2|TRBJ2-7
ASSLAGEFRGQY
>TRBV6-2/TRBV6-3|14|NA|TRBD1|TRBJ1-2
ASSYPLRQGFGGYT